This T cell receptor beta chain was profiled in a study of cytomegalovirus exposure and HLA in healthy donors. A multiplex PCR was run with 60 Vbeta primers and 13 Jbeta primers. Profiled with immunoSEQ multiplex PCR; TCRdb holds only in-frame clones, not every one. The repertoire includes some 170,000 clones, about 72% of them detected once, and roughly 2.5% sits in the top ten. The CDR3 totals 14 residues. In germline, CDR1 is LGHNA, CDR2 YNFKEQ. V gave up 3 bases and J gave up 4 bases, with 10 bases separating them. This TCR was recovered from a human donor in good health. V usage is TRBV4-2 and J usage is TRBJ1-5; D remains ambiguous. Sequencing was performed on PBMCs. The CDR3 sequence: CASSHAGGNQPQHF. CDR3 DNA: TGTGCCAGCAGCCATGCGGGTGGTAATCAGCCCCAGCATTTT.